Below are 31 T cell receptor beta chains sequenced from a single sample in a study of tumor T cells in aggressive B-cell lymphoma. Profiling relied on immunoSEQ multiplex PCR, and the TCRdb table lists in-frame clones only, not all of them. Of a few hundred clones detected, around 83% appear once; the ten largest clones hold roughly a tenth. Specimen: tumor tissue. All receptors derive from an adult with diffuse large B cell lymphoma.

V usage is TRBV28 and J usage is TRBJ2-6; a possible D gene is TRBD2 (7 bases). Per the germline V gene, CDR1 is MDHEN and CDR2 is SYDVKM. The CDR3 is made up of 17 amino acids. The V gene lost 7 bases and the J gene lost 0 bases, with 16 bases spanning the gap. DNA for the CDR3: TGTGCCAGCACCCGGGGAGGGGGGGTCTCTGGGGCCAACGTCCTGACTTTC. It codes for CASTRGGGVSGANVLTF.

This clone was seen a few times. The rearrangement links TRBV4-3 to TRBJ2-2; D may be TRBD1 (6 bases). In germline, CDR1 is LGHNA, CDR2 YSLEER. V was clipped by 5 bases and J by 1 base, with 8 bases between them. The CDR3 sequence is 14 residues long. CDR3 protein: CASSEDRNTGELFF. The CDR3 region has the DNA TGCGCCAGCAGCGAGGACAGGAACACCGGGGAGCTGTTTTTT.

This clone is a singleton in its sample. The rearrangement joins TRBV2 to TRBJ2-7, with TRBD2 matching over 8 bases. V was clipped by 6 bases and J by 4 bases; unmatched bases: 2. Germline V gives CDR1 SNHLY, CDR2 FYNNEI. This CDR3 has 12 amino acids. CDR3 in DNA: TGTGCCAGCAGCGGGGGGGGGTACGAGCAGTACTTC. Protein sequence: CASSGGGYEQYF.

This chain uses TRBV21-1 with TRBJ2-1; the tabulated D call, TRBD2, remains unverified against the DNA. TRBV21-1 is a listed pseudogene. The CDR3 is 18 residues long. As DNA, the CDR3 is TGTGCCAGCAGCAAAGTTCCTAGCGGAGGGGACTCCTACAATGAGCAGTTCTTC. It codes for CASSKVPSGGDSYNEQFF.

This chain uses TRBV2 with TRBJ1-2, with D possibly matching TRBD1 (5 bases). The CDR3 length is 16 residues. Trimming stripped 6 bases from V and 8 bases from J, with 25 bases between. CDR1 and CDR2 from the germline V gene are SNHLY and FYNNEI. CDR3 sequence (DNA): TGTGCCAGCAGAACCTACAGGAGAACAGAGGACAACGGCTACACCTTC. Its protein is CASRTYRRTEDNGYTF.

V and J are TRBV5-6 and TRBJ2-1, with 7 bases matching TRBD1. Germline values: CDR1 SGHDT, CDR2 YYEEEE. This CDR3 is 15 amino acids long. Losses at the gene ends were 2 bases for V and 2 bases for J; bases not matched to a gene: 4. The CDR3 DNA reads as TGTGCCAGCAGCTTTGGTGACAGGGCCTACAATGAGCAGTTCTTC. It translates to CASSFGDRAYNEQFF.

The V call is TRBV2, the J call TRBJ2-2; 10 bases fit TRBD2. The CDR3 length is 15 residues. Germline V gene sequence: CDR1 SNHLY, CDR2 FYNNEI. Trimming cost V 6 bases and J 1 base; bases outside gene matches: 2. CDR3 coding DNA: TGTGCCAGCAGGACTAGCGGGCGGAACACCGGGGAGCTGTTTTTT. Protein product: CASRTSGRNTGELFF.

The V gene is TRBV5-5, the J gene TRBJ2-3; 8 positions agree with TRBD2. Germline loops: CDR1 SGHKS, CDR2 YYEKEE (reference sequence). This CDR3 is built from 16 residues. The J segment lost 6 bases and the V segment lost 0 bases, leaving 9 bases of the junction unmatched. CDR3 in amino acids: CASSLESGRGTDTQYF. CDR3 nucleotide sequence: TGTGCCAGCAGCTTGGAATCCGGGAGGGGGACCGATACGCAGTATTTT.

V is TRBV7-3 and J is TRBJ1-1, with TRBD1 matching 8 bases. Germline-derived CDR1 and CDR2 are SGHTA and FQGTGA. Trimming cost V 1 base and J 0 bases; bases outside gene matches: 13. This CDR3 region has 19 residues. CDR3 loop: CASSLNPGTGLKVNTEAFF. For the CDR3, the DNA is TGTGCCAGCAGCTTAAACCCCGGGACAGGCCTAAAGGTGAACACTGAAGCTTTCTTT.

The chain couples TRBV6-5 to TRBJ2-7; 8 bases are a match to TRBD1. The CDR3 totals 13 residues. The germline CDR1 and CDR2 sequences are MNHEY and SVGAGI. Trimming at V came to 6 bases and at J to 4 bases, leaving 5 bases not matched to a gene. The CDR3 DNA follows: TGTGCCAGCAGCCAGGGGACAGGTTACGAGCAGTACTTC. Amino acid sequence: CASSQGTGYEQYF.

The chain is built from TRBV5-1 and TRBJ2-3; no firm D call. The V end was cut by 0 bases, the J end by 5 bases, with 10 bases between. CDR1 is SGHRS and CDR2 is YFSETQ in the germline V gene. CDR3 length: 14 amino acids. The CDR3 loop is CASSLVGEEDTQYF. As DNA, the CDR3 is TGCGCCAGCAGCTTGGTTGGAGAGGAAGATACGCAGTATTTT.

The chain employs TRBV10-2 and TRBJ2-7; 7 bases are a match to TRBD1. CDR3 length: 13 residues. Trimming cost V 10 bases and J 2 bases; bases outside gene matches: 8. The germline V gene encodes CDR1 WSHSY and CDR2 SAAADI. CDR3 in DNA: TGCGCCACCCGGACAGGTGGGACCTACGAGCAGTACTTC. Protein sequence: CATRTGGTYEQYF.

The chain uses TRBV7-3 and TRBJ1-4; weak D call: TRBD1 (6 bases). The CDR3 runs 16 residues. The germline V gene encodes CDR1 SGHTA and CDR2 FQGTGA. Trimming left V 5 bases short and J 4 bases short, with 17 bases between. CDR3 sequence (DNA): TGTGCCAGCAGCCAAAGGGAGGGGGACGGTAATGAAAAACTGTTTTTT. Translated, it gives CASSQREGDGNEKLFF.

This clone was seen only once. The J gene is TRBJ2-2, the V gene TRBV6-5; D gene ambiguous. Trimming took off 2 bases at V and 6 bases at J, with 10 bases between the two ends. The germline V gene encodes CDR1 MNHEY and CDR2 SVGAGI. The CDR3 loop spans 14 amino acids. Written as DNA, the CDR3 is TGTGCCAGCAGTTACCCCCCGTCTCCCGGGGAGCTGTTTTTT. It yields the protein CASSYPPSPGELFF.

The chain joins TRBV21-1 to TRBJ2-6; the table's D call, TRBD2, was not checked against the DNA. TRBV21-1 is classified as a pseudogene. This CDR3 has 17 amino acids. DNA of the CDR3: TGTGCCAGCAGAGCTAGCTACAACAAAAGTCGGGCCAACGTCCTGACTTTC. It encodes CASRASYNKSRANVLTF.

The V gene is TRBV5-6, the J gene TRBJ2-5, with 8 positions matching TRBD2. The end of the DNA fits TRBJ2-7 better, so the J call may be wrong. Germline V CDR1 and CDR2: SGHDT, YYEEEE. The CDR3 has 15 residues. The DNA of the CDR3 is TGTGCCAGCATCCTACCGGGAGGGGTTCTAATCGAGCAGTACTTC. As protein: CASILPGGVLIEQYF.

A few counts support this clone. V usage is TRBV6-5 and J usage is TRBJ2-3; 8 bases map to TRBD1. The CDR3 contains 13 residues. Germline assignment: CDR1 MNHEY and CDR2 SVGAGI. Losses at the gene ends were 7 bases for V and 3 bases for J; bases not matched to a gene: 3. This CDR3 reads CASTRTGTDTQYF. The CDR3 DNA follows: TGTGCCAGCACCCGGACAGGGACAGATACGCAGTATTTT.

The rearrangement uses TRBV7-2 and TRBJ2-5; 7 positions agree with TRBD1. This CDR3 contains 14 residues. CDR1 SGHTA and CDR2 FQGNSA come from the germline V gene. V shed 1 base, J shed 1 base, and the junction held 0 bases outside the gene matches. The chain's CDR3 is CASSLGQGQETQYF. The CDR3 DNA reads as TGTGCCAGCAGCTTAGGACAGGGCCAAGAGACCCAGTACTTC.

Here the CDR3 reads CASSFTAGGTGETQYF. The CDR3 nucleotides are TGTGCCAGCAGCTTCACGGCCGGAGGGACTGGGGAGACCCAGTACTTC. The chain couples TRBV5-6 to TRBJ2-5, with a weak D call TRBD2 (6 bases). Germline assignment: CDR1 SGHDT and CDR2 YYEEEE. Between the trimmed V and J ends, which lost 2 bases and 5 bases, there was a span of 19 bases. The CDR3 spans 16 residues.

The gene calls are TRBV19 and TRBJ2-7; TRBD1 might be the D (5 bases). Looked up from germline, CDR1 is LNHDA and CDR2 is SQIVND (reference sequence). The V and J ends lost 4 bases and 9 bases respectively, with 10 bases between them. This CDR3 contains 11 residues. The CDR3 region is CASSTGKTQYF. For the CDR3, the DNA is TGTGCCAGTAGTACAGGGAAAACGCAGTACTTC.

This sequence joins TRBV11-1 and TRBJ2-1, with 7 bases lining up with TRBD2. The length of the CDR3 is 14 residues. V lost 2 bases to trimming and J lost 3 bases; unmatched junction nucleotides: 1. Germline CDR1 reads SGHAT; CDR2 reads FQDESV (reference sequence). The CDR3 here is CASSLQRDYNEQFF. The CDR3 coding sequence is TGTGCCAGCAGCTTACAGCGGGACTACAATGAGCAGTTCTTC. Full variable domain (rest looked up from reference TRBV11-1 and TRBJ2-1): EAEVAQSPRYKITEKSQAVAFWCDPISGHATLYWYRQILGQGPELLVQFQDESVVDDSQLPKDRFSAERLKGVDSTLKIQPAELGDSAMYLCASSLQRDYNEQFFGPGTRLTVL.

This chain joins TRBV4-1 and TRBJ2-7; 11 bases are shared with TRBD1. The trim removed 3 bases at V and 5 bases at J, leaving 9 bases unmatched. Germline V gene data show CDR1 as MGHRA and CDR2 as YSYEKL. This CDR3 spans 16 amino acids. DNA for the CDR3: TGCGCCAGCAGCCAGGACGGACAGGGGGCAGTCAACGAGCAGTACTTC. Protein product: CASSQDGQGAVNEQYF.

This clone was recorded a few times. V usage is TRBV4-3 and J usage is TRBJ1-3; 7 bases are a match to TRBD1. There are 15 residues in the CDR3. V lost 4 bases and J lost 8; bases outside the gene matches: 11. Per germline, CDR1 LGHNA and CDR2 YSLEER. CDR3 in amino acids: CASSPLGQPLDTIYF. The CDR3, as DNA: TGCGCCAGCAGCCCGCTGGGACAGCCTTTGGACACCATATATTTT.

This chain uses TRBV27 with TRBJ1-5; 7 nucleotides agree with TRBD1. Germline values: CDR1 MNHEY, CDR2 SMNVEV (reference sequence). With 7 bases clipped from V and 4 bases from J, the junction kept 7 bases outside the gene matches. This CDR3 is 14 amino acids long. Here the CDR3 DNA reads TGTGCCAGCATGCCCGGACAGGTTAATCAGCCCCAGCATTTT. Protein sequence: CASMPGQVNQPQHF.

In the case of this clone: One end of the junction fails to match germline, which may point to a read error. The chain recombines TRBV7-9 with TRBJ2-3, with D possibly being TRBD1 (5 bases). The CDR3 is 12 residues long. Germline CDR1 reads SEHNR; CDR2 reads FQNEAQ (reference sequence). The CDR3: CASSPSTDTQYF. Written as DNA, the CDR3 is TGTGCCAGCAGCCCATCGACAGATACACAGTATTTT.

V is TRBV28 and J is TRBJ2-7, with TRBD2 matching over 10 bases. This CDR3 is built from 15 residues. The trim removed 5 bases at V and 3 bases at J, leaving 7 bases unmatched. The V gene's germline CDR1 is MDHEN and CDR2 SYDVKM. CDR3 region: CASSRRAGGIYEQYF. CDR3 nucleotide sequence: TGTGCCAGCAGTCGGCGAGCGGGAGGGATCTACGAGCAGTACTTC.

The rearrangement joins TRBV5-6 to TRBJ2-7; the match to TRBD1 covers 9 bases. The CDR3 sequence is 14 residues long. V was pared by 2 bases and J by 3 bases, with 3 bases of the junction left unmatched. Germline lookup yields CDR1 SGHDT and CDR2 YYEEEE. In nucleotides, the CDR3 is TGTGCCAGCAGCTTCGGGACAGGGCTCTACGAGCAGTACTTC. This sequence encodes CASSFGTGLYEQYF.

The chain combines TRBV7-6 with TRBJ2-3; D call uncertain. V lost 3 bases to trimming and J lost 6 bases, with 4 bases between them. The germline V gene encodes CDR1 SGHVS and CDR2 FNYEAQ. The CDR3 is 11 residues long. The CDR3 nucleotides read TGTGCCAGCAGCTTTGGCGATACGCAGTATTTT. Residues: CASSFGDTQYF.

The chain is built from TRBV9 and TRBJ2-3; TRBD2 agrees at 11 bases. The CDR3 consists of 16 residues. Germline trimming cut 4 bases from V and 0 bases from J; bases unmatched to any gene: 4. Per germline, CDR1 SGDLS and CDR2 YYNGEE. The CDR3 sequence is CASSPRTSGSTDTQYF. DNA of the CDR3: TGTGCCAGCAGCCCTCGGACTAGCGGGAGCACAGATACGCAGTATTTT.

Only one count was recorded for this clone. The V call is TRBV28, the J call TRBJ1-5, with 9 bases that match TRBD1. The germline V gene encodes CDR1 MDHEN and CDR2 SYDVKM. The CDR3 loop spans 16 amino acids. Trimming took 4 bases from V and 2 from J; bases not matched to a gene: 6. CDR3: CASSWTGASGNQPQHF. CDR3 coding DNA: TGTGCCAGCAGTTGGACAGGGGCGAGTGGCAATCAGCCCCAGCATTTT.

This chain links TRBV27 with TRBJ2-7, with TRBD2 identical over 8 bases. This CDR3 spans 13 amino acids. From germline, CDR1 is MNHEY and CDR2 SMNVEV (reference sequence). Trimming at V came to 3 bases and at J to 6 bases, leaving 4 bases not matched to a gene. The CDR3 is CASSFGAGVEQYF. As DNA, the CDR3 is TGTGCCAGCAGTTTTGGAGCGGGGGTCGAGCAGTACTTC.